What follows is one T cell receptor beta chain and its context. This entry belongs to a study of blood T cell repertoires in COVID-19. Generated by immunoSEQ multiplex PCR, the TCRdb table keeps only in-frame clones and is missing some. Among fewer than 300,000 clones, roughly 92% were seen once, and the ten largest hold approximately 2.1%. Germline CDR1 reads SEHNR; CDR2 reads FQNEAQ (reference sequence). V gave up 2 bases and J gave up 3 bases, with 10 bases separating them. CDR3 length: 14 amino acids. Sequencing input: peripheral blood. The V gene is TRBV7-9, the J gene TRBJ1-2; maybe TRBD1 (5 bases). The receptor's source is a woman aged 25 to 39 with COVID-19, enrolled during active disease. The CDR3 sequence: CASSLLGADYGYTF. Written as DNA, the CDR3 is TGTGCCAGCAGCTTACTTGGGGCGGACTATGGCTACACCTTC.